This TCR beta chain was observed in a study of T-cell reconstitution after alpha-beta-depleted transplantation in children. The V and J ends lost 4 bases and 4 bases, in that order; junction bases with no gene match: 9. From germline, CDR1 is LGHNA and CDR2 YSLEER. This CDR3 contains 16 residues. As it was prepared, the TCRbeta library received unique molecular identifiers. TCRdb fed the PCR reads into MiXCR, producing one record per CDR3 protein. The profile shows about 400,000 distinct CDR3 sequences, 13% of them singletons. The receptor comes from a human donor who donated a stem cell graft to a child with Fanconi anemia. The rearrangement links TRBV4-3 to TRBJ2-1; 8 bases align to TRBD1. Source: PBMCs, taken from the stem cell graft. The CDR3 region is CASSLSGTGLYNEQFF. The CDR3 region has the DNA TGCGCCAGCAGCCTTTCCGGGACAGGATTATACAATGAGCAGTTCTTC.